The 32 T cell receptor beta chains given below trace back to one sample, sequenced in a study of CD8 T cells in ankylosing spondylitis. Overall study findings and caveats: Characteristic, it appeared, of ankylosing spondylitis blood was a TCR beta motif of eight or nine highly homologous variants.

These TCRs are of unknown antigen specificity. TCRdb reprocessed the 5' RACE reads via MiXCR and lists one record per CDR3 protein. The repertoire includes approximately 540,000 distinct CDR3 sequences, roughly 13% of them detected once, and almost 7% sits in the top ten. The source material was blood, either unsorted or a sorted T cell fraction (not recorded which). The receptor set was obtained from a male donor with ankylosing spondylitis.

The chain uses TRBV7-2 and TRBJ2-3; TRBD2 matches at 9 bases. The CDR3 has 15 amino acids. Germline V gene sequence: CDR1 SGHTA, CDR2 FQGNSA. J lost 6 bases, V lost 5 bases, and 9 bases had no gene match. For the CDR3, the DNA is TGTGCCAGCAGCACCCGACTAGCGGTTAGGGATACGCAGTATTTT. As protein: CASSTRLAVRDTQYF.

V is TRBV5-1 and J is TRBJ2-7; TRBD2 is a possible D gene (6 bases). CDR3 size: 16 residues. Germline V gives CDR1 SGHRS, CDR2 YFSETQ. V was shortened by 3 bases and J by 6 bases, with 22 bases between the two germline ends. CDR3 nucleotide sequence: TGCGCCAGCAGCTCCATCCCCCATCCGGGGGACGGCGAGCAGTACGTC. It yields the protein CASSSIPHPGDGEQYV.

A few counts support this clonotype. This chain uses TRBV7-9 with TRBJ2-7, with 10 bases fitting TRBD2. With 7 bases clipped from V and 2 bases from J, the junction kept 5 bases outside the gene matches. The CDR3 is made up of 14 amino acids. Looked up from germline, CDR1 is SEHNR and CDR2 is FQNEAQ (reference sequence). The DNA for the CDR3 is TGTGCCAGCAACCCGAGCGGGAGGGCCTACGAGCAGTACTTC. Residues: CASNPSGRAYEQYF.

This clonotype was detected a few times. The chain carries TRBV7-8 and TRBJ2-5; no clear D. The CDR3 is made up of 14 amino acids. V shed 7 bases and J shed 1 base, with 13 bases lying between them. CDR1 is SGHVS, CDR2 FQNEAQ, per germline. CDR3 amino acids: CASTTRDSQETQYF. The CDR3 nucleotides are TGTGCCAGCACCACGAGAGACTCCCAAGAGACCCAGTACTTC.

In its sample, this clonotype was seen many times. The J gene is TRBJ2-1, the V gene TRBV7-2; perhaps D is TRBD1 or TRBD2 (6 bases each). Germline V gene lookup returns CDR1 SGHTA and CDR2 FQGNSA. V was shortened by 9 bases and J by 6 bases, with 21 bases between the two germline ends. The CDR3 has 15 residues. The CDR3 loop reads CASKLGGRVGNEQFF. The CDR3 region has the DNA TGTGCCAGTAAGCTAGGGGGGCGCGTGGGCAATGAGCAGTTCTTC.

This clonotype came up a few times. The J gene is TRBJ2-7, the V gene TRBV28, with unresolved D. V was trimmed by 4 bases and J by 2 bases, leaving 9 bases between them. CDR1 is MDHEN, CDR2 SYDVKM, per germline. The CDR3 totals 13 residues. CDR3 loop: CASSSPGPYEQYV. In DNA, the CDR3 is TGTGCCAGCAGTTCTCCTGGCCCCTACGAGCAGTACGTC.

This clonotype was counted many times. The V and J genes are TRBV20-1 and TRBJ2-3; 12 nucleotides match TRBD2. The CDR3 length is 15 residues. V dropped 5 bases and J dropped 4; count of bases not matched to a gene: 7. From germline, CDR1 is DFQATT and CDR2 SNEGSKA (reference sequence). The CDR3 coding sequence is TGCAGTGCTCCGCAGACTAGCGGGAGCCCAGATACGCAGTATTTT. Protein: CSAPQTSGSPDTQYF.

This clonotype was seen a handful of times. The CDR3: CASSFPLGAGSHNEQFF. DNA of the CDR3: TGTGCCAGCAGCTTTCCCCTTGGAGCGGGATCCCACAATGAGCAGTTCTTC. The gene calls are TRBV11-2 and TRBJ2-1; 7 bases line up with TRBD2. J was trimmed by 5 bases and V by 3 bases; bases with no gene match: 13. CDR1 and CDR2 from the germline V gene are SGHAT and FQNNGV. The CDR3 loop spans 17 amino acids.

This clonotype was found many times. The rearrangement links TRBV29-1 to TRBJ1-4; 9 bases agree with TRBD1. The CDR3 extends over 12 amino acids. Germline trimming cut 6 bases from V and 8 bases from J; bases unmatched to any gene: 4. CDR1 SQVTM and CDR2 ANQGSEA come from the germline V gene. The CDR3 coding sequence is TGCAGCGTCGGACAGGGGCAAGAAAAACTGTTTTTT. Amino acids: CSVGQGQEKLFF.

In its sample, this clonotype was seen many times. The chain combines TRBV7-9 with TRBJ2-7; tentative D call: TRBD1 (5 bases). CDR3 length: 13 residues. Germline CDR1 reads SEHNR; CDR2 reads FQNEAQ (reference sequence). Between the trimmed V and J ends, which lost 6 bases and 6 bases, there was a span of 15 bases. As DNA, the CDR3 is TGTGCCAGCAGTCCAGGGCGGCAGGGCGAGCAGTACTTC. Its translation is CASSPGRQGEQYF.

This clonotype has a handful of counts. A single base separates this from a much larger clone, so it may be a read error. The chain combines TRBV11-2 with TRBJ2-7; D is undetermined. This CDR3 comprises 11 residues. Deletions cut 3 bases from V and 3 bases from J, with 3 bases between. Germline V gene lookup returns CDR1 SGHAT and CDR2 FQNNGV. The CDR3 nucleotides are TGTGCCAGCAGCTTTTACTACGAGCAGTACTTC. Translating it yields CASSFYYEQYF.

This clonotype was detected only a few times. The chain carries TRBV4-2 and TRBJ2-5; D ambiguous. Germline V gene lookup returns CDR1 LGHNA and CDR2 YNFKEQ. V lost 0 bases and J 2 bases, leaving 10 bases between the germline ends. The CDR3 sequence is 15 residues long. The CDR3 DNA reads TGTGCCAGCAGCCAAGATCCCCGAGTACAAGAGACCCAGTACTTC. Translation gives CASSQDPRVQETQYF.

This rearrangement joins TRBV6-2 or TRBV6-3 to TRBJ1-5, with 8 bases matching TRBD1. J gave up 6 bases and V 5 bases, and 9 bases lay outside the gene matches. The germline V gene has CDR1 MNHEY and CDR2 SVGEGT. The CDR3 sequence is 15 residues long. The CDR3 DNA follows: TGTGCCAGCAGTCCGCAGGGGGCGCGCGGTCAGCCCCAGCATTTT. It translates to CASSPQGARGQPQHF.

V is TRBV6-1 and J is TRBJ1-2; D is undetermined. Trimming removed 6 bases at V and 4 bases at J, with 18 bases between. Germline CDR1 is MNHNS and CDR2 is SASEGT. The CDR3 contains 15 residues. CDR3 residues: CASSQGRGIGYGYTF. The CDR3, as DNA: TGTGCCAGCAGCCAAGGAAGAGGGATAGGCTATGGCTACACCTTC.

This clonotype was picked up a small number of times. The chain has TRBV28 and TRBJ1-2; D may be TRBD1 (5 bases). This CDR3 spans 14 amino acids. With 10 bases removed from V and 3 bases from J, the gap between germline ends came to 18 bases. Germline loops: CDR1 MDHEN, CDR2 SYDVKM. CDR3 amino acids: CATTRLGEDYGYTF. The CDR3 region has the DNA TGTGCCACCACCCGTTTGGGGGAGGACTATGGCTACACCTTC.

This clonotype was observed a handful of times. The V call is TRBV5-6, the J call TRBJ1-2, with D possibly TRBD1 on 5 matching bases. This CDR3 spans 12 amino acids. V was clipped by 2 bases and J by 7 bases, with 9 bases between them. The germline CDR1 and CDR2 sequences are SGHDT and YYEEEE. In DNA, the CDR3 is TGTGCCAGCAGCTTATCAGGGTTTGGCTACACCTTC. Residues: CASSLSGFGYTF.

This clonotype has just a few counts. The chain has TRBV29-1 and TRBJ1-6; 7 positions agree with TRBD1. V lost 7 bases and J lost 7; bases outside the gene matches: 7. The CDR3 consists of 13 residues. Per germline, CDR1 SQVTM and CDR2 ANQGSEA. CDR3 sequence (DNA): TGCAGCGCGGGTGACAGGGAAAATTCACCCCTCCACTTT. Translating it yields CSAGDRENSPLHF.

The chain is built from TRBV7-2 and TRBJ2-1; D gene ambiguous. This CDR3 comprises 14 residues. V shed 4 bases and J shed 4 bases, with 11 bases lying between them. CDR1 is SGHTA, CDR2 FQGNSA, per germline. CDR3 sequence reads: CASSSGRLYNEQFF. The CDR3 bases are TGTGCCAGCAGCTCTGGACGGTTATACAATGAGCAGTTCTTC.

The sample holds a few counts of this clonotype. The J gene is TRBJ2-3, the V gene TRBV20-1, with D unclear. The CDR3 covers 12 residues. The germline gives CDR1 DFQATT, CDR2 SNEGSKA (reference sequence). V gave up 0 bases and J gave up 0 bases, with 1 base separating them. The CDR3 DNA sequence: TGCAGTGCTAGAGAGAGCACAGATACGCAGTATTTT. As protein: CSARESTDTQYF.

In its sample, this clonotype was seen many times. The rearrangement joins TRBV12-3 or TRBV12-4 to TRBJ2-1; maybe TRBD1 (5 bases). There are 14 residues in the CDR3. V was pared by 3 bases and J by 0 bases, with 6 bases between. The CDR3 DNA is TGTGCCAGCAGTTTTCAGGGCTCCTACAATGAGCAGTTCTTC. This sequence encodes CASSFQGSYNEQFF.

This clonotype was observed at least ten times. The chain recombines TRBV29-1 with TRBJ2-2; 7 bases are shared with TRBD2. CDR1 and CDR2 from the germline V gene are SQVTM and ANQGSEA. The CDR3 length is 15 residues. The junction had 8 bases not matched to a gene; V was cut back by 5 bases and J by 2 bases. The CDR3 DNA reads TGCAGCGTTCCCGGCGGGAGTAGTAACACCGGGGAGCTGTTTTTT. It yields the protein CSVPGGSSNTGELFF.

The chain couples TRBV20-1 to TRBJ2-3, with D tentatively TRBD2 (6 bases). The germline V gene encodes CDR1 DFQATT and CDR2 SNEGSKA (reference sequence). The V gene lost 5 bases and the J gene lost 3 bases, with 12 bases spanning the gap. The CDR3 sequence is 13 residues long. CDR3 in DNA: TGCAGTGCTGGCCTTCGGGGGACAGATACGCAGTATTTT. This gives the protein CSAGLRGTDTQYF.

This chain links TRBV7-9 with TRBJ1-1, with 11 bases lining up with TRBD1. The ends lost 6 bases at V and 5 bases at J; junction bases unmatched: 8. Germline CDR1 and CDR2: SEHNR and FQNEAQ (reference sequence). This CDR3 has 15 residues. The CDR3 protein is CASSFRDRGVTEAFF. The CDR3 DNA sequence: TGTGCCAGCAGTTTTAGGGACAGGGGGGTGACTGAAGCTTTCTTT.

This chain uses TRBV20-1 with TRBJ1-2; the D is unclear. The CDR3 is 10 amino acids. Trimming shortened V by 6 bases and J by 4 bases, and 6 bases separated the two germline ends. Germline lookup yields CDR1 DFQATT and CDR2 SNEGSKA (reference sequence). The CDR3, as DNA: TGCAGTGCGCTTGTCTATGGCTACACCTTC. Encoded protein: CSALVYGYTF.

V is TRBV11-2 and J is TRBJ2-5; D tentatively reads TRBD1 or TRBD2 (5 bases each). The V end lost 3 bases, the J end lost 5 bases, and 16 bases lay between the germline ends. Germline CDR1 is SGHAT and CDR2 is FQNNGV. The CDR3 is 15 residues long. The CDR3 bases are TGTGCCAGCAGCTTTAATACGGGGCCAGGCGAGACCCAGTACTTC. Amino acid sequence: CASSFNTGPGETQYF.

This clonotype showed up many times. The genes are TRBV3-1 and TRBJ1-1, with a possible D match to TRBD1 (5 bases). The germline gives CDR1 LGHDT, CDR2 YNNKEL (reference sequence). The CDR3 sequence is 18 residues long. Trimming cost V 1 base and J 1 base, with 19 bases left between them. CDR3 sequence reads: CASSQGGWGWTGNTEAFF. In DNA form, the CDR3 reads TGTGCCAGCAGCCAAGGAGGGTGGGGCTGGACGGGGAACACTGAAGCTTTCTTT.

In this sample, this clonotype turned up many times. The chain recombines TRBV11-2 with TRBJ2-7; D may be TRBD1 (5 bases). CDR3 size: 15 residues. Germline V gene data show CDR1 as SGHAT and CDR2 as FQNNGV. V gave up 1 base and J gave up 2 bases, with 12 bases separating them. The CDR3 sequence is CASSLVEVQAYEQYF. Here the CDR3 DNA reads TGTGCCAGCAGCTTAGTTGAGGTACAGGCCTACGAGCAGTACTTC. The full variable domain, with the rest looked up from reference TRBV11-2 and TRBJ2-7, is EAGVAQSPRYKIIEKRQSVAFWCNPISGHATLYWYQQILGQGPKLLIQFQNNGVVDDSQLPKDRFSAERLKGVDSTLKIQPAKLEDSAVYLCASSLVEVQAYEQYFGPGTRLTVT.

The rearrangement joins TRBV5-1 to TRBJ1-1; TRBD1 agrees at 7 bases. V dropped 5 bases and J dropped 1; count of bases not matched to a gene: 5. This CDR3 spans 14 amino acids. Germline assignment: CDR1 SGHRS and CDR2 YFSETQ. The CDR3 sequence: CASRQGTENTEAFF. The CDR3 bases are TGCGCCAGCAGACAAGGGACAGAGAACACTGAAGCTTTCTTT.

The rearrangement links TRBV7-2 to TRBJ2-1, with no clear D. V dropped 3 bases and J dropped 10 bases, with 10 bases sitting between them. The CDR3 consists of 12 residues. Looked up from germline, CDR1 is SGHTA and CDR2 is FQGNSA. The CDR3 DNA follows: TGTGCCAGCAGCTTTTCCATCGGGGAGCAGTTCTTC. Translated, it gives CASSFSIGEQFF.

The V gene is TRBV15, the J gene TRBJ2-1, with 11 bases matching TRBD2. Germline trimming cut 3 bases from V and 4 bases from J; bases unmatched to any gene: 5. The CDR3 consists of 16 residues. Germline CDR1 is LNHNV and CDR2 is YYDKDF (reference sequence). The CDR3 DNA is TGTGCCACCAGCAGGGGTGGACTAGCGGGTTACAATGAGCAGTTCTTC. It encodes CATSRGGLAGYNEQFF.

This clonotype was seen a handful of times. The chain combines TRBV5-5 with TRBJ2-1; TRBD1 matches at 10 bases. After removal of 4 bases from V and 5 bases from J, the junction contained 9 bases not matched to a gene. The CDR3 loop spans 16 amino acids. CDR1 and CDR2 (germline): SGHKS, YYEKEE (reference sequence). As DNA, the CDR3 is TGTGCCAGCAGCCCGAGGACAGGGGGTAGGAACAATGAGCAGTTCTTC. Encoded protein: CASSPRTGGRNNEQFF.

This clonotype was recorded many times. The chain has TRBV5-1 and TRBJ2-3; TRBD2 aligns across 12 bases. Looked up from germline, CDR1 is SGHRS and CDR2 is YFSETQ. This CDR3 comprises 16 residues. Losses at the gene ends were 0 bases for V and 5 bases for J; bases not matched to a gene: 4. CDR3: CASSLEEGLAGDTQYF. In nucleotides, the CDR3 is TGCGCCAGCAGCTTGGAGGAGGGACTAGCGGGAGATACGCAGTATTTT.